This T cell receptor (beta chain) appears in the sequencing data of a study of cytomegalovirus exposure and HLA in healthy donors. The V gene's germline CDR1 is MDHEN and CDR2 SYDVKM. This CDR3 is 14 amino acids long. The study, taken as a whole, reports: Sequence variants that were highly shared formed a cluster that was likely a sequencing artifact.

Both 60 Vbeta primers and 13 Jbeta primers went into the PCR. TCRdb's copy holds only in-frame clones and misses some; the assay was immunoSEQ multiplex PCR. The sample has over 70,000 clones, less than 85% seen once. Comment on this clone: Its antigen is not known.

The V call is TRBV28, the J call TRBJ2-5, with 7 bases fitting TRBD1. The J call may be mistaken, given a closer DNA end match to TRBJ2-7. This TCR was sampled from a woman in her forties or fifties in good health and CMV-seropositive. The sequencing sample was made of PBMCs. The CDR3 DNA reads as TGTGCCAGCAGTCACCGGGACAGACGGTACGAGCAGTACTTC. Amino acids: CASSHRDRRYEQYF.